A single sample is the source of the 7 T cell receptor beta chains below, sequenced in a study of T cell responses to AZD1222 COVID-19 vaccine. Method: immunoSEQ multiplex PCR; TCRdb's copy keeps in-frame clones and lacks some. The sample shows 120,000 or so clones, approximately 90% of them seen only once. The material was peripheral blood, obtained on day 0 of MenACWY control vaccination. These receptors all come from an adult in good health.

The rearrangement uses TRBV11-3 and TRBJ2-7; 11 bases are shared with TRBD2. Unmatched junction bases numbered 9, after V lost 1 base and J lost 4 bases. Germline V lookup: CDR1 SGHNT, CDR2 YENEEA. The CDR3 runs to 17 residues. The CDR3 DNA follows: TGTGCCAGCAGCTTAGTCGGTAGCGGGAGGGCCTCTTACGAGCAGTACTTC. It encodes CASSLVGSGRASYEQYF.

The gene calls are TRBV3-1 (or the pseudogene TRBV3-2) and TRBJ2-5, with no clear D. Germline V lookup: CDR1 LGHDT, CDR2 YNNKEL (reference sequence). The V gene lost 1 base and the J gene lost 5 bases, with 8 bases spanning the gap. CDR3 length: 13 amino acids. CDR3 region: CASSQVNVETQYF. The CDR3 DNA sequence: TGTGCCAGCAGCCAAGTAAATGTGGAGACCCAGTACTTC.

The V call is TRBV4-3, the J call TRBJ2-7, with 10 positions matching TRBD2. Per germline, CDR1 LGHNA and CDR2 YSLEER. The CDR3 is made up of 16 amino acids. J gave up 3 bases and V 0 bases, and 5 bases lay outside the gene matches. The CDR3: CASSQDQAGGFYEQYF. The CDR3 bases are TGCGCCAGCAGCCAAGACCAAGCGGGAGGGTTCTACGAGCAGTACTTC.

The gene calls are TRBV11-3 and TRBJ1-1; D not certain. The V gene's germline CDR1 is SGHNT and CDR2 YENEEA. V was cut by 8 bases and J by 3 bases, with 22 bases left in between. This CDR3 has 16 amino acids. The CDR3 coding sequence is TGTGCCAGCGCGGGTAGCAATAGGGCGCCCCACACTGAAGCTTTCTTT. The encoded protein is CASAGSNRAPHTEAFF.

The chain joins TRBV6-5 to TRBJ2-1; 7 bases line up with TRBD1. The J segment lost 0 bases and the V segment lost 8 bases, leaving 7 bases of the junction unmatched. Germline V CDR1 and CDR2: MNHEY, SVGAGI. The CDR3 is 15 amino acids. CDR3 nucleotide sequence: TGTGCCAGCCTGAAGAGGGACAGCTCCTACAATGAGCAGTTCTTC. It translates to CASLKRDSSYNEQFF.

The genes are TRBV27 and TRBJ2-7; D tentatively reads TRBD1 or TRBD2 (5 bases each). Germline V lookup: CDR1 MNHEY, CDR2 SMNVEV (reference sequence). The CDR3 covers 15 residues. The germline V and J ends were trimmed by 5 bases and 3 bases, with 17 bases remaining between them. The DNA of the CDR3 is TGTGCCAGCAGTGAGCCGGGGCGAAAACGCTACGAGCAGTACTTC. It specifies CASSEPGRKRYEQYF.

The V and J genes are TRBV6-5 and TRBJ2-7; 12 bases match TRBD2. Germline lookup yields CDR1 MNHEY and CDR2 SVGAGI. There are 15 residues in the CDR3. V lost 10 bases to trimming and J lost 4 bases; unmatched junction nucleotides: 11. Written as DNA, the CDR3 is TGTGCCACCTGGACGACTAGCGGGAGTGGGTACGAGCAGTACTTC. Encoded protein: CATWTTSGSGYEQYF.